This TCR beta chain was sequenced during a study of blood T cell repertoires in COVID-19. The CDR3 is 16 residues long. CDR1 is KGHDR, CDR2 SFDVKD, per germline. V shed 2 bases, J shed 7 bases, and the junction held 8 bases outside the gene matches. Generated by immunoSEQ multiplex PCR, the TCRdb table keeps only in-frame clones and is missing some. The sample holds about 19,000 clones; about 79% are singletons and the top ten take roughly 6.1%. V usage is TRBV24-1 and J usage is TRBJ1-4, with 8 bases fitting TRBD1. Sequenced sample: peripheral blood. The TCR originated in a human donor in a cohort sampled during active COVID-19. This CDR3 reads CATSDSPRGRGEKLFF. The CDR3, as DNA: TGTGCCACCAGTGATTCCCCCAGGGGGCGCGGTGAAAAACTGTTTTTT.